Below, 6 T cell receptor beta chains from the same sample are listed, as sequenced in a study of cytomegalovirus exposure and HLA in healthy donors. The PCR had 60 Vbeta and 13 Jbeta primers. The assay was immunoSEQ multiplex PCR, and TCRdb's table has in-frame clones only and misses some. The sample consists of 150,000 to 200,000 clones, roughly 79% of them appearing once. Sequenced input: PBMCs. These receptors came from a man between 40 and 49 years old in good health and CMV-seropositive.

V and J are TRBV6-1 and TRBJ2-2; no clear D gene. The germline CDR1 and CDR2 sequences are MNHNS and SASEGT. The CDR3 loop spans 12 amino acids. The V end was cut by 2 bases, the J end by 9 bases, with 7 bases between. CDR3 sequence reads: CASSESGWELFF. Here the CDR3 DNA reads TGTGCCAGCAGTGAAAGTGGCTGGGAGCTGTTTTTT.

The rearrangement links TRBV6-6 to TRBJ2-7, with TRBD2 identical over 7 bases. The CDR3 has 14 amino acids. V lost 5 bases to trimming and J lost 2 bases; unmatched junction nucleotides: 6. Germline loops: CDR1 MNHNY, CDR2 SVGAGI (reference sequence). The CDR3 loop is CASSRRGDPYEQYF. CDR3 DNA: TGTGCCAGCAGTCGACGGGGGGACCCCTACGAGCAGTACTTC.

V and J are TRBV19 and TRBJ2-2; perhaps TRBD1 as D (5 bases). Trimming shortened V by 9 bases and J by 0 bases, and 8 bases separated the two germline ends. From germline, CDR1 is LNHDA and CDR2 SQIVND (reference sequence). This CDR3 spans 13 amino acids. CDR3 DNA: TGTGCCAGCACACAGGCGAACACCGGGGAGCTGTTTTTT. This sequence encodes CASTQANTGELFF.

V is TRBV5-5 and J is TRBJ1-3; 10 positions match TRBD1. The V and J ends lost 1 base and 2 bases, in that order; junction bases with no gene match: 6. The CDR3 contains 17 residues. Germline V gives CDR1 SGHKS, CDR2 YYEKEE (reference sequence). The CDR3, as DNA: TGTGCCAGCAGCTTGAGCCCGGGACAGGGGACTGGAAACACCATATATTTT. Translating gives CASSLSPGQGTGNTIYF.

This clone was recorded once. This chain links TRBV12-1 with TRBJ1-2. TRBV12-1 corresponds to a pseudogene. CDR3 length equals 16 residues. In nucleotides, the CDR3 is TGTGCCAGCAGCCAGCGGGGCTCGAGGCCTAACTATGGCTACACCTTC. Amino acids: CASSQRGSRPNYGYTF.

The chain uses TRBV9 and TRBJ2-3; D may be TRBD1 (6 bases). The V gene lost 0 bases and the J gene lost 7 bases, with 9 bases spanning the gap. The CDR3 totals 13 residues. The germline V gene encodes CDR1 SGDLS and CDR2 YYNGEE. The CDR3, as DNA: TGTGCCAGCAGCGTAGGTAGGGGGAATACGCAGTATTTT. Residues: CASSVGRGNTQYF.